A single sample gave rise to the 25 T cell receptor beta chains below, sequenced in a study of blood T cell repertoires in COVID-19. Sequencing used immunoSEQ multiplex PCR; TCRdb keeps in-frame clones, though not all of them. The sample consists of more than 250,000 clones, 80% to 90% of them appearing once. Sequenced material: PBMCs or T cells enriched from blood (not recorded which). These receptors came from a man aged 25 to 45 who had recovered from COVID-19.

The gene calls are TRBV14 and TRBJ1-1, with 7 bases matching TRBD1. V lost 4 bases and J lost 2; bases outside the gene matches: 7. Germline loops: CDR1 SGHDN, CDR2 FVKESK. This CDR3 comprises 15 residues. CDR3 nucleotide sequence: TGTGCCAGCAGCCCACGACAGGGTTTTAACACTGAAGCTTTCTTT. Protein product: CASSPRQGFNTEAFF.

The genes are TRBV5-4 and TRBJ2-7, with 7 positions matching TRBD1. V was clipped by 0 bases and J by 2 bases; unmatched bases: 5. The CDR3 is made up of 15 amino acids. Germline CDR1 SGHNT, CDR2 YYREEE (reference sequence). CDR3 region: CASSLAGQGAYEQYF. In DNA, the CDR3 is TGTGCCAGCAGCTTGGCCGGGCAGGGGGCCTACGAGCAGTACTTC.

The chain joins TRBV2 to TRBJ1-1; D might be TRBD1 (6 bases). Trimming removed 4 bases from V and 6 bases from J, with 18 bases in between. The length of the CDR3 is 15 residues. CDR1 and CDR2 (germline): SNHLY, FYNNEI. Here the CDR3 DNA reads TGTGCCAGCAGTGGAATTCTGGGGGCAGGGGCTGAAGCTTTCTTT. This gives the protein CASSGILGAGAEAFF.

The genes are TRBV2 and TRBJ1-3, with 8 bases fitting TRBD1. CDR1 SNHLY and CDR2 FYNNEI come from the germline V gene. V was pared by 6 bases and J by 4 bases, with 5 bases of the junction left unmatched. The CDR3 runs 14 residues. Here the CDR3 DNA reads TGTGCCAGCAGGGAGGACAGGGCGGGAAACACCATATATTTT. The encoded protein is CASREDRAGNTIYF. Full variable domain (outside the CDR3, taken from reference TRBV2 and TRBJ1-3): EPEVTQTPSHQVTQMGQEVILRCVPISNHLYFYWYRQILGQKVEFLVSFYNNEISEKSEIFDDQFSVERPDGSNFTLKIRSTKLEDSAMYFCASREDRAGNTIYFGEGSWLTVV.

This rearrangement joins TRBV4-2 to TRBJ2-3; 7 bases line up with TRBD2. The CDR3 loop spans 16 amino acids. Germline values: CDR1 LGHNA, CDR2 YNFKEQ. The J segment lost 2 bases and the V segment lost 4 bases, leaving 9 bases of the junction unmatched. In DNA form, the CDR3 reads TGTGCCAGCAGCCTCGAGCGGGGATTTGTCACAGATACGCAGTATTTT. Protein: CASSLERGFVTDTQYF.

This chain joins TRBV5-1 and TRBJ2-3; 14 nucleotides align to TRBD2. The CDR3 contains 16 residues. Germline lookup yields CDR1 SGHRS and CDR2 YFSETQ. V trimming: 4 bases; J trimming: 5 bases; junction bases outside the gene matches: 6. CDR3 in amino acids: CASSPETSGGGDTQYF. DNA for the CDR3: TGCGCCAGCAGCCCCGAGACTAGCGGGGGGGGAGATACGCAGTATTTT.

The chain employs TRBV5-1 and TRBJ2-5; D uncertain. This CDR3 region has 13 residues. Per the germline V gene, CDR1 is SGHRS and CDR2 is YFSETQ. The V end was cut by 4 bases, the J end by 3 bases, with 10 bases between. CDR3 in DNA: TGCGCCAGCAGCGCCGACTGGAAAGAGACCCAGTACTTC. Translating gives CASSADWKETQYF.

This clone has a single count. The chain combines TRBV30 with TRBJ2-2, with D possibly matching TRBD2 (6 bases). Per germline, CDR1 GTSNPN and CDR2 SVGIG (reference sequence). This CDR3 region has 15 residues. With 1 base removed from V and 3 bases from J, the gap between germline ends came to 12 bases. CDR3 region: CAWSGSGTHTGELFF. CDR3 coding DNA: TGTGCCTGGAGTGGATCCGGGACTCACACCGGGGAGCTGTTTTTT.

This chain links TRBV19 with TRBJ2-3; D uncertain. This CDR3 comprises 13 residues. Per germline, CDR1 LNHDA and CDR2 SQIVND (reference sequence). Trimming shortened V by 5 bases and J by 4 bases, and 10 bases separated the two germline ends. The CDR3 region is CASSFSHSDTQYF. CDR3 nucleotide sequence: TGTGCCAGTAGTTTCAGTCATTCAGATACGCAGTATTTT.

The chain joins TRBV9 to TRBJ2-1; the match to TRBD2 covers 10 bases. The germline V gene encodes CDR1 SGDLS and CDR2 YYNGEE. The CDR3 loop spans 15 amino acids. Germline trimming cut 4 bases from V and 7 bases from J; bases unmatched to any gene: 8. The CDR3 loop is CASSLGTSEANEQFF. As DNA, the CDR3 is TGTGCCAGCAGCCTAGGGACTAGCGAGGCAAATGAGCAGTTCTTC.

The V and J genes are TRBV12-3 or TRBV12-4 and TRBJ1-1, with D possibly being TRBD1 (6 bases). V was clipped by 3 bases and J by 7 bases, with 9 bases between them. CDR3 length: 12 residues. The CDR3 coding sequence is TGTGCCAGCAGTTTCCCGACAGGTGAAGCTTTCTTT. Translating gives CASSFPTGEAFF.

The CDR3: CASSLQGVQPQHF. The CDR3 DNA sequence: TGTGCCAGCAGCCTACAGGGTGTTCAGCCCCAGCATTTT. The chain combines TRBV3-1 (or the pseudogene TRBV3-2) with TRBJ1-5; perhaps TRBD1 as D (6 bases). The CDR3 loop spans 13 amino acids. Germline V CDR1 and CDR2: LGHDT, YNNKEL (reference sequence). Between the trimmed V and J ends, which lost 4 bases and 6 bases, there was a span of 10 bases.

V and J are TRBV6-2 or TRBV6-3 and TRBJ1-2, with a tentative D call TRBD1 (5 bases). CDR1 MNHEY and CDR2 SVGEGT come from the germline V gene. CDR3 size: 11 residues. Trimming shortened V by 5 bases and J by 5 bases, and 6 bases separated the two germline ends. The CDR3 DNA reads as TGTGCCAGCAGTGGGGGGTATGGCTACACCTTC. It is translated as CASSGGYGYTF.

The V call is TRBV7-2, the J call TRBJ1-6; D unclear. The CDR3 spans 14 residues. Germline lookup yields CDR1 SGHTA and CDR2 FQGNSA. V lost 3 bases, J lost 6 bases, and 9 bases lay in between. CDR3 nucleotides: TGTGCCAGCAGCTTTTACGGAGGTAATTCACCCCTCCACTTT. Translated: CASSFYGGNSPLHF. Using reference TRBV7-2 and TRBJ1-6 for the parts outside the CDR3, the full variable domain is GAGVSQSPSNKVTEKGKDVELRCDPISGHTALYWYRQSLGQGLEFLIYFQGNSAPDKSGLPSDRFSAERTGGSVSTLTIQRTQQEDSAVYLCASSFYGGNSPLHFGNGTRLTVT.

The chain joins TRBV11-2 to TRBJ1-1, with 9 bases identical to TRBD1. CDR1 and CDR2 from the germline V gene are SGHAT and FQNNGV. V dropped 5 bases and J dropped 2; count of bases not matched to a gene: 3. The length of the CDR3 is 14 residues. CDR3 nucleotides: TGTGCCAGCAGCGTGGGACAGGGAAACACTGAAGCTTTCTTT. Protein sequence: CASSVGQGNTEAFF.

The chain joins TRBV10-3 to TRBJ1-6, with 8 bases lining up with TRBD1. The CDR3 extends over 13 amino acids. The J segment lost 8 bases and the V segment lost 7 bases, leaving 4 bases of the junction unmatched. The germline V gene encodes CDR1 ENHRY and CDR2 SYGVKD. CDR3 in amino acids: CAIKGTGDSPLHF. The CDR3 DNA follows: TGTGCCATCAAGGGGACAGGAGATTCACCCCTCCACTTT.

The CDR3 sequence: CASSLGGRSYEQYF. The DNA for the CDR3 is TGCGCCAGCAGCTTGGGCGGGCGGTCCTACGAGCAGTACTTC. The gene calls are TRBV5-1 and TRBJ2-7, with D possibly TRBD2 on 5 matching bases. Germline V gene lookup returns CDR1 SGHRS and CDR2 YFSETQ. The CDR3 has 14 amino acids. V was trimmed by 0 bases and J by 1 base, leaving 8 bases between them.

The chain uses TRBV11-2 and TRBJ1-1, with D perhaps matching TRBD1 (6 bases). Trimming left V 7 bases short and J 4 bases short, with 13 bases between. From germline, CDR1 is SGHAT and CDR2 FQNNGV. The CDR3 spans 13 residues. The CDR3 reads CASIFTRGTEAFF. The CDR3 DNA is TGTGCCAGCATCTTTACCAGGGGCACTGAAGCTTTCTTT.

The rearrangement links TRBV10-2 to TRBJ1-5, with 10 positions matching TRBD1. The germline V gene has CDR1 WSHSY and CDR2 SAAADI. This CDR3 is 15 amino acids long. V was clipped by 7 bases and J by 6 bases; unmatched bases: 9. The CDR3: CASKVGQGLGQPQHF. CDR3 DNA: TGCGCCAGCAAAGTGGGACAGGGGTTAGGTCAGCCCCAGCATTTT.

The V and J genes are TRBV7-2 and TRBJ1-2, with 7 bases lining up with TRBD1. The CDR3 is 13 amino acids. Losses at the gene ends were 3 bases for V and 8 bases for J; bases not matched to a gene: 6. Germline CDR1 reads SGHTA; CDR2 reads FQGNSA. CDR3 in DNA: TGTGCCAGCAGCTTTGTAACAGGGGAGGGCTACACCTTC. Its protein is CASSFVTGEGYTF.

This clone was counted a single time. The chain has TRBV2 and TRBJ2-2; D is possibly TRBD2 (7 bases). Germline CDR1 reads SNHLY; CDR2 reads FYNNEI. The CDR3 spans 14 residues. V lost 10 bases to trimming and J lost 6 bases, with 18 bases between them. CDR3 sequence reads: CAILGGAPAGELFF. CDR3 in DNA: TGTGCCATACTGGGGGGGGCGCCGGCCGGGGAGCTGTTTTTT.

This clone was recorded only once. The CDR3 nucleotides read TGTGCCAGCAGCTTAGAGACTAGACGCGAGCAGTTCTTC. Translating it yields CASSLETRREQFF. The chain combines TRBV11-2 with TRBJ2-1; a weak D match, TRBD2 (6 bases). The germline CDR1 and CDR2 sequences are SGHAT and FQNNGV. This CDR3 contains 13 residues. Trimming left V 0 bases short and J 10 bases short, with 10 bases between.

The chain joins TRBV6-6 to TRBJ2-2; 11 positions agree with TRBD2. Trimming at V came to 5 bases and at J to 5 bases, leaving 7 bases not matched to a gene. The CDR3 runs to 16 residues. CDR1 and CDR2 from the germline V gene are MNHNY and SVGAGI (reference sequence). CDR3 region: CASSPLAGGRTGELFF. CDR3 bases: TGTGCCAGCAGTCCCTTAGCGGGGGGGCGAACCGGGGAGCTGTTTTTT.

The rearrangement joins TRBV4-1 to TRBJ1-5; D is uncertain. The CDR3 runs 16 residues. Germline assignment: CDR1 MGHRA and CDR2 YSYEKL. V was trimmed by 1 base and J by 1 base, leaving 11 bases between them. The chain's CDR3 is CASSQVTAGSNQPQHF. The CDR3 DNA reads TGCGCCAGCAGCCAAGTGACGGCGGGGAGCAATCAGCCCCAGCATTTT.

This clone was detected only a few times. CDR3 sequence (DNA): TGTGCCAGCAGCTTGGACAGTTTTAATGAAAAACTGTTTTTT. Residues: CASSLDSFNEKLFF. This chain connects TRBV5-5 to TRBJ1-4; D is uncertain. Germline values: CDR1 SGHKS, CDR2 YYEKEE (reference sequence). This CDR3 spans 14 amino acids. Trimming shortened V by 0 bases and J by 4 bases, and 7 bases separated the two germline ends.